A single sample gave rise to the 9 T cell receptor beta chains below, sequenced in a study of T cell responses to AZD1222 COVID-19 vaccine (dated by TCRdb to the early 2020s). In light of the paper, this sample's time point label describes: baseline before first vaccination. Preparation of the library involved the immunoSEQ multiplex PCR assay. Imported from immuneACCESS, the table was reduced by TCRdb to in-frame sequences with V and J called. These copies leave out some clones; in studies compared against another copy, an unresolved V gene accounts for under half, and the cause of the remainder is not known. Present in this sample are 100,000 or so clones, 80% to 90% of which were seen just once. Of the sample, 5% to 6.5% is held by the ten largest clones. The input for sequencing was peripheral blood, taken on day 0 of AZD1222 vaccination. Receptors were obtained from an adult in good health.

The J gene is TRBJ2-3, the V gene TRBV7-2; TRBD1 agrees at 7 bases. V shed 5 bases and J 0 bases; nucleotides not matched to a gene: 8. This CDR3 is built from 16 residues. Per the germline V gene, CDR1 is SGHTA and CDR2 is FQGNSA. The DNA of the CDR3 is TGTGCCAGCAGCCTCGTTCGGGACAGTAGCACAGATACGCAGTATTTT. Amino acid sequence: CASSLVRDSSTDTQYF.

This clone was recorded once. The chain uses TRBV9 and TRBJ1-5; D unresolved. CDR1 and CDR2 (germline): SGDLS, YYNGEE. Trimming removed 0 bases from V and 5 bases from J, with 9 bases in between. The CDR3 has 14 amino acids. CDR3 nucleotides: TGTGCCAGCAGCGTAGGGGTAACCCATCAGCCCCAGCATTTT. Residues: CASSVGVTHQPQHF. The whole variable domain, filled in from reference TRBV9 and TRBJ1-5, reads DSGVTQTPKHLITATGQRVTLRCSPRSGDLSVYWYQQSLDQGLQFLIQYYNGEERAKGNILERFSAQQFPDLHSELNLSSLELGDSALYFCASSVGVTHQPQHFGDGTRLSIL.

The gene calls are TRBV25-1 and TRBJ1-4, with 8 bases lining up with TRBD1. The trim removed 5 bases at V and 4 bases at J, leaving 9 bases unmatched. This CDR3 spans 16 amino acids. CDR1 and CDR2 (germline): MGHDK, SYGVNS. In DNA, the CDR3 is TGTGCCAGCAGTCGAAAGGGCACAGGGGGTAATGAAAAACTGTTTTTT. Encoded protein: CASSRKGTGGNEKLFF.

The chain's CDR3 is CASSFRDRGIGGEQYF. The DNA for the CDR3 is TGTGCCAGCAGCTTCCGGGACAGGGGAATAGGGGGGGAGCAGTACTTC. This sequence joins TRBV11-3 and TRBJ2-7, with 10 bases matching TRBD1. V lost 3 bases to trimming and J lost 7 bases; unmatched junction nucleotides: 12. Per the germline V gene, CDR1 is SGHNT and CDR2 is YENEEA. The length of the CDR3 is 16 residues.

This chain uses TRBV18 with TRBJ2-5, with a weak D call TRBD2 (5 bases). The CDR3 totals 13 residues. The germline V and J ends were trimmed by 3 bases and 3 bases, with 8 bases remaining between them. Germline CDR1 KGHSH, CDR2 LQKENI. In DNA form, the CDR3 reads TGTGCCAGCTCACCTGCGGAGGAAGAGACCCAGTACTTC. Its translation: CASSPAEEETQYF.

This clone has only one observation. The chain combines TRBV19 with TRBJ2-1; D gene unclear. The V gene's germline CDR1 is LNHDA and CDR2 SQIVND (reference sequence). V lost 0 bases and J 7 bases, leaving 16 bases between the germline ends. This CDR3 is 16 amino acids long. DNA for the CDR3: TGTGCCAGTAGTATAGATGGGGTGTACGTTATGAATGAGCAGTTCTTC. Protein: CASSIDGVYVMNEQFF.

This clone was seen a few times. This sequence joins TRBV6-5 and TRBJ1-4; D gene unclear. Trimming took off 3 bases at V and 6 bases at J, with 11 bases between the two ends. Germline CDR1 reads MNHEY; CDR2 reads SVGAGI. The CDR3 runs 14 residues. CDR3 sequence (DNA): TGTGCCAGCAGTTATTGGGAGGGATATGAAAAACTGTTTTTT. This translates into CASSYWEGYEKLFF.

The gene calls are TRBV5-1 and TRBJ1-6; D gene unclear. This CDR3 contains 16 residues. V lost 3 bases, J lost 0 bases, and 10 bases lay in between. Germline CDR1 and CDR2: SGHRS and YFSETQ. In nucleotides, the CDR3 is TGCGCCAGCAGCTCGGTAGGCAGCTCCTATAATTCACCCCTCCACTTT. Protein product: CASSSVGSSYNSPLHF.

V usage is TRBV4-3 and J usage is TRBJ2-3; 15 bases align to TRBD2. V lost 3 bases to trimming and J lost 5 bases; unmatched junction nucleotides: 6. CDR1 and CDR2 (germline): LGHNA, YSLEER. The CDR3 is 17 residues long. For the CDR3, the DNA is TGCGCCAGCAGCCATTACCCGGGACTAGCGGGAGGAGATACGCAGTATTTT. Encoded protein: CASSHYPGLAGGDTQYF.